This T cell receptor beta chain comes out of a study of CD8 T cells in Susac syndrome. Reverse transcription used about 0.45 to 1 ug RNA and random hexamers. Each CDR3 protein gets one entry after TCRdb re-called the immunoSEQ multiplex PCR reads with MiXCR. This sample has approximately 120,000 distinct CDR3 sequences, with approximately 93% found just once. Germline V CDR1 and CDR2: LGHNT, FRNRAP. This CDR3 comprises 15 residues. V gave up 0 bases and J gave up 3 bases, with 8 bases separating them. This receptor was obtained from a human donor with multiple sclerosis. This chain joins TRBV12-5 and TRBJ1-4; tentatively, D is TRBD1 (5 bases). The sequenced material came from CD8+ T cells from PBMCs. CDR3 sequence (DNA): TGTGCTAGTGGTTTGGTCGCAGGGTCTAATGAAAAACTGTTTTTT. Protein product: CASGLVAGSNEKLFF.